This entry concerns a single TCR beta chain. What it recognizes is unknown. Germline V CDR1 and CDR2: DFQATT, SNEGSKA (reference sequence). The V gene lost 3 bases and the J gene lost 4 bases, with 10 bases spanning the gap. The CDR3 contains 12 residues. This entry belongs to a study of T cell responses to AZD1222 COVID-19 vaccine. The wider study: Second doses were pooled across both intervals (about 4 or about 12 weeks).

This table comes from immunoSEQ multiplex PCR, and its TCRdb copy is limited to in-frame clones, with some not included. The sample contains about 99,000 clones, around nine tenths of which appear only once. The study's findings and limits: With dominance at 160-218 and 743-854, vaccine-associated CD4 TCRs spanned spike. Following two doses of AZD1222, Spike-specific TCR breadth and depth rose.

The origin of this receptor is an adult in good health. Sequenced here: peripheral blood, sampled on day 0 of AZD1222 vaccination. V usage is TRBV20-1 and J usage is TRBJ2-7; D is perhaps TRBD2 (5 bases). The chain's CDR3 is CSASRGSYEQYF. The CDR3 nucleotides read TGCAGTGCTAGTCGGGGTTCTTACGAGCAGTACTTC.